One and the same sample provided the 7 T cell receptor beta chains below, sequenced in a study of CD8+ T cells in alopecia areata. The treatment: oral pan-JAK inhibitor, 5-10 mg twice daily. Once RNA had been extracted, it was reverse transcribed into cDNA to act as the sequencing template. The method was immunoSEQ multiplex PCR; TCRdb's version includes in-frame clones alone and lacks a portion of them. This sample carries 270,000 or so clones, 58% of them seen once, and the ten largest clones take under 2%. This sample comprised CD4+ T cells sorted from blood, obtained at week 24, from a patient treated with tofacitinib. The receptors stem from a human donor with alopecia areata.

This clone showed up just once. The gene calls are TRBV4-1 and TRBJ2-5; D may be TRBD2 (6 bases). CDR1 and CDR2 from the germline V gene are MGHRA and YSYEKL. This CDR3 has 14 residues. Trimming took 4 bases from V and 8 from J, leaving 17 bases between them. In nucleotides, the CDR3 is TGCGCCAGCAGCCCTTCGGACTACCAGATCACCCAGTACTTC. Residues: CASSPSDYQITQYF.

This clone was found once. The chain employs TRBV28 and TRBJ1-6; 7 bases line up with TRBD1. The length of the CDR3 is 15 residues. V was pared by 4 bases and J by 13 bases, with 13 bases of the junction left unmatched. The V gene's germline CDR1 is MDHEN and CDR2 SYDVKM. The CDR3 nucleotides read TGTGCCAGCAGTTCCCCCCGGACAGGACTCGGTCCCCTCCACTTT. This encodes CASSSPRTGLGPLHF. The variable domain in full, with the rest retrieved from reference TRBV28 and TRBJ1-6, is DVKVTQSSRYLVKRTGEKVFLECVQDMDHENMFWYRQDPGLGLRLIYFSYDVKMKEKGDIPEGYSVSREKKERFSLILESASTNQTSMYLCASSSPRTGLGPLHFGNGTRLTVT.

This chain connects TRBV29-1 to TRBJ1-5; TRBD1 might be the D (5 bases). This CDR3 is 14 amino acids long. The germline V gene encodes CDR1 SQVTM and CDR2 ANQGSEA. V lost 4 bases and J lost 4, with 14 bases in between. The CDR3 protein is CSVGSQGGNQPQHF. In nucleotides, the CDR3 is TGCAGCGTTGGATCTCAGGGTGGGAATCAGCCCCAGCATTTT.

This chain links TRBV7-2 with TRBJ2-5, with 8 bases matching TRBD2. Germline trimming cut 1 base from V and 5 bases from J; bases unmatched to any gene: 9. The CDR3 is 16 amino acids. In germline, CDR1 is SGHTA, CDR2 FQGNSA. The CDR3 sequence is CASSLVGGGPEETQYF. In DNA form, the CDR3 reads TGTGCCAGCAGCTTAGTTGGCGGGGGGCCAGAGGAGACCCAGTACTTC.

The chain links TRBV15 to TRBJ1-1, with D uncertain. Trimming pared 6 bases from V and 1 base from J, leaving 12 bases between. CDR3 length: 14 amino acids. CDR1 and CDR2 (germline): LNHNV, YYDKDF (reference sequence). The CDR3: CATSQRQANTEAFF. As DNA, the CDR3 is TGTGCCACCAGTCAGCGGCAGGCGAACACTGAAGCTTTCTTT.

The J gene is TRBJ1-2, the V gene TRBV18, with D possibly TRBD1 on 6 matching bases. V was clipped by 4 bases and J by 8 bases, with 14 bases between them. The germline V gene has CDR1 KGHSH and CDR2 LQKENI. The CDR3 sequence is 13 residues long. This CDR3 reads CASSLQGWGGYTF. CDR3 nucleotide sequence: TGTGCCAGCTCACTACAGGGTTGGGGAGGCTACACCTTC.

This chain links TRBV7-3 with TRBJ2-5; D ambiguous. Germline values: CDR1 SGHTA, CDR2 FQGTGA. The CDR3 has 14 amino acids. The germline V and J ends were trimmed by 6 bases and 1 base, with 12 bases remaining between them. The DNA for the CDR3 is TGTGCCAGCAGTATAGTGTGGGGCCAAGAGACCCAGTACTTC. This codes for CASSIVWGQETQYF.